A selection of T cell receptor beta chains follows, all from one sample in a study of blood T cell repertoires in COVID-19. The assay was immunoSEQ multiplex PCR, and TCRdb's table has in-frame clones only and misses some. The data show 200,000 to 250,000 clones, with around 90% seen just once and 2.7% held by the top ten. The source material was peripheral blood. The receptor set was obtained from a man aged 30 to 45 with COVID-19, enrolled during active disease. The CDR3 runs from the conserved cysteine through the conserved F or W. D genes are given only for firm matches. The listing skips clone size in some rows; elsewhere it reads once, few, many or a size class.

v_gene	j_gene	abundance	d_gene	CDR3nt	CDR3aa
TRBV18	TRBJ2-7	-	TRBD1	TGTGCCAGCTCCCCGGGACAGGGGGCGCATCGGGTCTACGAGCAGTACTTC	CASSPGQGAHRVYEQYF
TRBV29-1	TRBJ2-7	-	TRBD2	TGCAGCGTTGAAGTCGGCGGGGACTATCGCCACGAGCAGTACTTC	CSVEVGGDYRHEQYF
TRBV4-2	TRBJ2-1	-	-	TGTGCCAGCAGCCAAGAGGGAGTTTACAATGAGCAGTTCTTC	CASSQEGVYNEQFF
TRBV9	TRBJ1-6	once	-	TGTGCCAGCAGCGTAGCTGACCAGGGAAATTCACCCCTCCACTTT	CASSVADQGNSPLHF
TRBV27	TRBJ1-2	-	TRBD1	TGTGCCAGCAGAGCGACGGGACAGGGAAACTATGGCTACACCTTC	CASRATGQGNYGYTF
TRBV4-1	TRBJ1-4	-	TRBD1	TGCGCCAGCAGCCGACTGACAGGGAATGAAAAACTGTTTTTT	CASSRLTGNEKLFF
TRBV2	TRBJ2-2	once	TRBD1	TGTGCCAGCAGTGAGGGACAGGGCGGTATAGGGGAGCTGTTTTTT	CASSEGQGGIGELFF
TRBV7-2	TRBJ1-4	-	TRBD1	TGTGCCAGCAGCCCACGAGGGACAGGTTCTAATGAAAAACTGTTTTTT	CASSPRGTGSNEKLFF
TRBV18	TRBJ2-7	-	-	TGTGCCAGCTCACCACCGGTCCGGCTAGCAGGCGAGCAGTACTTC	CASSPPVRLAGEQYF
TRBV18	TRBJ1-1	-	-	TGTGCCAGCTCACCAGGGGCAGGGCGCCTGAACACTGAAGCTTTCTTT	CASSPGAGRLNTEAFF
TRBV6-5	TRBJ2-7	-	-	TGTGCCAGCAGTTATAGTTCCTACGAGCAGTACTTC	CASSYSSYEQYF
TRBV5-4	TRBJ2-1	-	TRBD2	TGTGCCAGCAGCTTGAGACTAGCGGGGGGGCCGGTGGATGAGCAGTTCTTC	CASSLRLAGGPVDEQFF
TRBV30	TRBJ2-3	-	TRBD1	TGTGCCTGGATGATCACAGGGGAATATACGCAGTATTTT	CAWMITGEYTQYF
TRBV27	TRBJ2-7	-	-	TGTGCCAGCAGCATCAGCGGGCGGGGCCCCTACGAGCAGTACTTC	CASSISGRGPYEQYF
TRBV6-5	TRBJ1-2	-	TRBD1	TGTGCCAGCATTTCTACTTGGGGACAGAACTATGGCTACACCTTC	CASISTWGQNYGYTF
TRBV6-5	TRBJ1-2	-	-	TGTGCCAGCAAAACAGGTTTAGAAGCCTATGGCTACACCTTC	CASKTGLEAYGYTF
TRBV11-2	TRBJ2-7	-	TRBD1	TGTGCCAGCAGCTTAGTACGGGACAGTTCCTACGAGCAGTACTTC	CASSLVRDSSYEQYF
TRBV11-2	TRBJ1-1	-	-	TGTGCCAGCAGCCTAACAGAGAACACTGAAGCTTTCTTT	CASSLTENTEAFF
TRBV7-2	TRBJ2-2	-	-	TGTGCCAGCAGCTTAGTCTGGCAGGCGGGGACCGGGGAGCTGTTTTTT	CASSLVWQAGTGELFF
TRBV28	TRBJ1-1	once	TRBD1	TGTGCCAGCAGTTTGGAAAGGGGGCGATACACTGAAGCTTTCTTT	CASSLERGRYTEAFF
TRBV6-5	TRBJ1-3	-	-	TGTGCCAGCAGTTTGGCAGTGGCTGGAAACACCATATATTTT	CASSLAVAGNTIYF
TRBV18	TRBJ2-7	-	TRBD2	TGTGCCAGCCTACATCCTAGCGGGAGGGCCATCCGCGAGCAGTACTTC	CASLHPSGRAIREQYF
TRBV29-1	TRBJ1-1	-	-	TGCAGCGAAAGCAGGGGATATGAAGCTTTCTTT	CSESRGYEAFF
TRBV4-1	TRBJ1-1	-	-	TGCGCCAGCAGCTTTCTAGTGAACACTGAAGCTTTCTTT	CASSFLVNTEAFF
TRBV7-8	TRBJ2-7	-	-	TGTGCCAGCAGCTTAGTTGACAACTCCTACGAGCAGTACTTC	CASSLVDNSYEQYF
TRBV27	TRBJ2-1	-	-	TGTGCCAGCAGTTTTAGACAGTACAATGAGCAGTTCTTC	CASSFRQYNEQFF
TRBV7-6	TRBJ1-1	few	-	TGTGCCAGCAGCTTCCAGGATGCAGGGAGGACTGAAGCTTTCTTT	CASSFQDAGRTEAFF
TRBV27	TRBJ2-5	once	TRBD2	TGTGCCAGCAGCTCGCCCCGCGGGGGGAAAGAGACCCAGTACTTC	CASSSPRGGKETQYF
TRBV11-2	TRBJ2-3	-	TRBD2	TGTGCCAGCAGCTCGGGACTAGCGGGGGCTAGCACAGATACGCAGTATTTT	CASSSGLAGASTDTQYF
TRBV7-2	TRBJ1-3	-	-	TGTGCCAGCAGCTTAGGAGGACAGAGCTCTGGAAACACCATATATTTT	CASSLGGQSSGNTIYF
TRBV6-2/TRBV6-3	TRBJ2-4	-	TRBD2	TGTGCCAGCAGTCGTCGGCCGGGGGGAAACATTCAGTACTTC	CASSRRPGGNIQYF
TRBV18	TRBJ2-3	-	TRBD2	TGTGCCAGCCCGACCAGGGGCGGGGGGAACACAGATACGCAGTATTTT	CASPTRGGGNTDTQYF
TRBV7-2	TRBJ2-1	once	TRBD1	TGTGCCAGCAGCTTGGTACAGGGGATCAATGAGCAGTTCTTC	CASSLVQGINEQFF
TRBV5-5	TRBJ2-1	-	-	TGTGCCAGCAGCTTGGTTCTTGTTGAGCAGTTCTTC	CASSLVLVEQFF
TRBV11-2	TRBJ1-2	-	TRBD1	TGTGCCAGCAGCCCACAGGGGACAGCTATCGGCTACACCTTC	CASSPQGTAIGYTF
TRBV10-3	TRBJ2-7	once	TRBD1	TGTGCCATCAGTGATGAATACAGGGGGCACTACGAGCAGTACTTC	CAISDEYRGHYEQYF
TRBV18	TRBJ2-5	-	-	TGTGCCAGCTCACCTGATGCCGGGGGCCAAGAGACCCAGTACTTC	CASSPDAGGQETQYF
TRBV5-1	TRBJ2-1	-	TRBD1	TGCGCCAGCAGAACAGGGGGTAGGACCTACAATGAGCAGTTCTTC	CASRTGGRTYNEQFF
TRBV18	TRBJ1-3	-	-	TGTGCCAGCTCACTCGGGCAGGGGCGCTCTGGAAACACCATATATTTT	CASSLGQGRSGNTIYF
TRBV4-3	TRBJ1-1	-	TRBD1	TGCGCCAGCAGCCCACAAGGACAGGGGGCTGAAGCTTTCTTT	CASSPQGQGAEAFF
TRBV6-5	TRBJ1-2	-	TRBD1	TGTGCCAGCAGTTACGGTCGTGGACAGGCACGTGGCTACACCTTC	CASSYGRGQARGYTF
TRBV15	TRBJ1-1	few	-	TGTGCCACCAGCAGAGGGGGAGGGAGACAACCTGAAGCTTTCTTT	CATSRGGGRQPEAFF
TRBV27	TRBJ1-5	-	-	TGTGCCAGCAGCCTATGGGGTTCGGGGAATCAGCCCCAGCATTTT	CASSLWGSGNQPQHF
TRBV2	TRBJ2-7	-	-	TGTGCCAGCCTCTCGCCGGGTTTCTACGAGCAGTACTTC	CASLSPGFYEQYF
TRBV27	TRBJ2-1	once	-	TGTGCCAGTACAGGGTCTCACATTGTGTACTCCTCATACAATGAGCAGTTCTTC	CASTGSHIVYSSYNEQFF
TRBV19	TRBJ2-5	-	TRBD1	TGTGCCAGTAGTATGGGGAAGGGGACAGGGCACCAAGAGACCCAGTACTTC	CASSMGKGTGHQETQYF